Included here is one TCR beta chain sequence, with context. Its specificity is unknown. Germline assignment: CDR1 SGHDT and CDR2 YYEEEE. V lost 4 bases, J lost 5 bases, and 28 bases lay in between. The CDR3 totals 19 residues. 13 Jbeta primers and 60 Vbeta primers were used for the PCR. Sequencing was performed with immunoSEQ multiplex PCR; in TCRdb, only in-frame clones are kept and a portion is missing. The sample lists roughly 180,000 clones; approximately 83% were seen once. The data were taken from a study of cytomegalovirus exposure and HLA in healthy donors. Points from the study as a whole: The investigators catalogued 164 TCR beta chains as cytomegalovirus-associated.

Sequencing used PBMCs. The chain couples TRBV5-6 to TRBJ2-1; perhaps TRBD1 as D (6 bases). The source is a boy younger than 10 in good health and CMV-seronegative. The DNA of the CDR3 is TGTGCCAGCAGCCCGGGACCGGGACACCTAAAGGAGGTAGACAATGAGCAGTTCTTC. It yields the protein CASSPGPGHLKEVDNEQFF.